This T cell receptor beta chain derives from a study of metastatic and nonmetastatic thyroid tumors. For the study at large: Comparison of repertoires was carried out across blood and tumor or nodule tissue from malignant and benign thyroid patients.

The V and J ends lost 1 base and 0 bases respectively, with 7 bases between them. Germline values: CDR1 LGHDT, CDR2 YNNKEL (reference sequence). This CDR3 comprises 15 residues. The table lists this clone with many counts. Using MiXCR, TCRdb re-called clones from the PCR reads. The sample includes approximately 40,000 clones, 25% to 30% of them seen just once. No treatment had been given to any patient before thyroid surgery. The J gene is TRBJ1-3, the V gene TRBV3-1; TRBD1 is a possible D gene (5 bases). Source material: blood. This receptor was identified in a male donor with papillary thyroid cancer or a benign thyroid nodule (not recorded which). Some clones in this sample may be carry-over from other donors' samples. Written as DNA, the CDR3 is TGTGCCAGCAGCCAAGGGGACTTCTCTGGAAACACCATATATTTT. Its protein product is CASSQGDFSGNTIYF.